The 17 T cell receptor beta chains given below trace back to one sample, sequenced in a study of T cells of healthy individuals. From the 5' RACE reads, TCRdb called clonotypes with MiXCR, one entry per CDR3 protein. The data show 40,000 to 60,000 distinct CDR3 sequences, 14% to 15% seen once. The receptors stem from a human donor in good health.

The rearrangement uses TRBV20-1 and TRBJ2-7; D could derive from TRBD1 or TRBD2 (5 bases each). Trimming cost V 3 bases and J 3 bases, with 12 bases left between them. The germline V gene encodes CDR1 DFQATT and CDR2 SNEGSKA (reference sequence). CDR3 length: 13 amino acids. In DNA, the CDR3 is TGCAGTGCTAGGGACGGGACGGACTACGAGCAGTACTTC. Its protein is CSARDGTDYEQYF.

This chain uses TRBV5-1 with TRBJ2-3; 7 positions match TRBD2. Germline lookup yields CDR1 SGHRS and CDR2 YFSETQ. With V trimmed by 5 bases and J by 8 bases, 14 bases remained unmatched. The CDR3 spans 15 residues. In DNA form, the CDR3 reads TGCGCCAGCAGTCCCGGGACTACGACCGGGGGTACGCAGTATTTT. This gives the protein CASSPGTTTGGTQYF.

This clonotype was found a few times. The rearrangement joins TRBV6-5 to TRBJ2-2; D ambiguous. Germline V CDR1 and CDR2: MNHEY, SVGAGI. CDR3 length equals 14 residues. Trimming removed 6 bases from V and 6 bases from J, with 14 bases in between. The chain's CDR3 is CASSPLSVAGELFF. Here the CDR3 DNA reads TGTGCCAGCAGCCCTCTTTCGGTGGCCGGGGAGCTGTTTTTT.

This clonotype was recorded at least ten times. V and J are TRBV9 and TRBJ2-1, with D unclear. Germline-derived CDR1 and CDR2 are SGDLS and YYNGEE. Trimming removed 0 bases from V and 0 bases from J, with 10 bases in between. This CDR3 region has 16 residues. The CDR3 region has the DNA TGTGCCAGCAGCGTAGGGGAATCGAGCTCCTACAATGAGCAGTTCTTC. Its translation: CASSVGESSSYNEQFF. Full variable domain (outside the CDR3, taken from reference TRBV9 and TRBJ2-1): DSGVTQTPKHLITATGQRVTLRCSPRSGDLSVYWYQQSLDQGLQFLIQYYNGEERAKGNILERFSAQQFPDLHSELNLSSLELGDSALYFCASSVGESSSYNEQFFGPGTRLTVL.

This clonotype was recorded at least ten times. The genes are TRBV7-2 and TRBJ2-5; a weak D match, TRBD2 (5 bases). V was shortened by 5 bases and J by 5 bases, with 18 bases between the two germline ends. CDR3 length: 15 amino acids. The germline V gene encodes CDR1 SGHTA and CDR2 FQGNSA. In nucleotides, the CDR3 is TGTGCCAGCAGCCCGAACAATGAGCGAGGGGAGACCCAGTACTTC. Translated, it gives CASSPNNERGETQYF.

CDR3 in amino acids: CSARESGGPNEKLFF. CDR3 DNA sequence: TGCAGTGCTAGAGAATCAGGGGGCCCAAATGAAAAACTGTTTTTT. V is TRBV20-1 and J is TRBJ1-4; TRBD1 aligns across 8 bases. CDR1 and CDR2 from the germline V gene are DFQATT and SNEGSKA (reference sequence). The CDR3 spans 15 residues. The junction had 5 bases not matched to a gene; V was cut back by 0 bases and J by 5 bases.

This clonotype was counted a few times. The J gene is TRBJ2-7, the V gene TRBV20-1, with 9 bases identical to TRBD1. Germline V gene lookup returns CDR1 DFQATT and CDR2 SNEGSKA (reference sequence). CDR3 length: 11 residues. CDR3 coding DNA: TGCAGCCCCCGACAGGGGGACGAGCAGTACTTC. Translated: CSPRQGDEQYF.

The genes are TRBV2 and TRBJ1-2; no clear D gene. V lost 3 bases to trimming and J lost 7 bases, with 18 bases between them. Germline CDR1 SNHLY, CDR2 FYNNEI. The CDR3 has 15 residues. The CDR3 DNA follows: TGTGCCAGCAGTGAGCTCACCGGTCGCTCCTCTGGCTACACCTTC. Its protein product is CASSELTGRSSGYTF.

This clonotype showed up many times. The chain has TRBV2 and TRBJ2-5; TRBD1 agrees at 8 bases. CDR1 and CDR2 from the germline V gene are SNHLY and FYNNEI. Trimming at V came to 6 bases and at J to 4 bases, leaving 7 bases not matched to a gene. This CDR3 region has 14 residues. The CDR3 here is CASRWTGSRETQYF. In DNA, the CDR3 is TGTGCCAGCAGATGGACAGGGTCACGAGAGACCCAGTACTTC.

The chain carries TRBV9 and TRBJ1-2; 10 bases are shared with TRBD1. V trimming: 3 bases; J trimming: 6 bases; junction bases outside the gene matches: 2. This CDR3 contains 13 residues. Germline CDR1 SGDLS, CDR2 YYNGEE. CDR3 residues: CASSGTGGHGYTF. The CDR3 region has the DNA TGTGCCAGCAGCGGGACAGGGGGTCATGGCTACACCTTC.

This clonotype was counted ten times or more. The chain is built from TRBV7-2 and TRBJ1-4; D possibly corresponds to TRBD1 (5 bases). Trimming left V 2 bases short and J 4 bases short, with 11 bases between. The V gene's germline CDR1 is SGHTA and CDR2 FQGNSA. CDR3 length equals 15 residues. The CDR3 DNA reads as TGTGCCAGCAGCTTATCTCAGGGTCGTAATGAAAAACTGTTTTTT. Amino acids: CASSLSQGRNEKLFF. The full variable domain, in which reference TRBV7-2 and TRBJ1-4 provide the parts outside the CDR3, is GAGVSQSPSNKVTEKGKDVELRCDPISGHTALYWYRQSLGQGLEFLIYFQGNSAPDKSGLPSDRFSAERTGGSVSTLTIQRTQQEDSAVYLCASSLSQGRNEKLFFGSGTQLSVL.

This clonotype showed up just a few times. The V and J genes are TRBV24-1 and TRBJ1-1; TRBD1 is a possible D gene (5 bases). Deletions cut 7 bases from V and 1 base from J, with 9 bases between. CDR1 and CDR2 (germline): KGHDR, SFDVKD. CDR3 length: 13 amino acids. CDR3 bases: TGTGCCACCAGGGACACCGCGAACACTGAAGCTTTCTTT. This encodes CATRDTANTEAFF.

This clonotype was counted at least ten times. The genes are TRBV6-2 or TRBV6-3 and TRBJ1-2, with unresolved D. Germline V gene lookup returns CDR1 MNHEY and CDR2 SVGEGT. CDR3 length equals 14 residues. V was clipped by 0 bases and J by 4 bases, with 9 bases between them. The CDR3, as DNA: TGTGCCAGCAGTTACTCGCAAAGGGTCTATGGCTACACCTTC. Amino acid sequence: CASSYSQRVYGYTF.

The table lists this clonotype with a few counts. The genes are TRBV27 and TRBJ1-2; D is uncertain. Trimming removed 2 bases from V and 4 bases from J, with 11 bases in between. This CDR3 comprises 14 residues. The germline V gene has CDR1 MNHEY and CDR2 SMNVEV (reference sequence). The CDR3 sequence: CASSLKEEGYGYTF. Written as DNA, the CDR3 is TGTGCCAGCAGTTTAAAGGAGGAAGGCTATGGCTACACCTTC.

This clonotype was seen many times. This chain connects TRBV4-2 to TRBJ1-2; D is ambiguous. The germline V gene has CDR1 LGHNA and CDR2 YNFKEQ. The V and J ends lost 4 bases and 2 bases respectively, with 17 bases between them. The CDR3 consists of 16 residues. The CDR3 loop reads CASSRERGQRNYGYTF. CDR3 DNA sequence: TGTGCCAGCAGCCGCGAGAGAGGTCAGCGGAACTATGGCTACACCTTC.

The chain has TRBV6-2 or TRBV6-3 and TRBJ1-2; D is unresolved. The CDR3 totals 15 residues. Germline values: CDR1 MNHEY, CDR2 SVGEGT. Trimming shortened V by 7 bases and J by 4 bases, and 19 bases separated the two germline ends. DNA of the CDR3: TGTGCCAGCACCGAACCTTCGGGAGCCGTCTATGGCTACACCTTC. Translation: CASTEPSGAVYGYTF.

The genes are TRBV4-1 and TRBJ2-7; 7 nucleotides match TRBD1. The J segment lost 0 bases and the V segment lost 1 base, leaving 9 bases of the junction unmatched. The CDR3 sequence is 17 residues long. Per germline, CDR1 MGHRA and CDR2 YSYEKL. This chain's CDR3 is CASSQAPGQGVSYEQYF. The CDR3, as DNA: TGCGCCAGCAGCCAAGCCCCAGGGCAGGGGGTCTCCTACGAGCAGTACTTC.